This T cell receptor (beta chain) appears in the sequencing data of a study of shared clonotypes between healthy human individuals. Study background: The people who gave samples were two women and a few men aged 18 to 49.

There are 15 residues in the CDR3. The V segment lost 5 bases and the J segment 5 bases; nucleotides outside the gene matches: 8. Germline V gene sequence: CDR1 MDHEN, CDR2 SYDVKM. Original handling: Sequence data from immunoSEQ were junction-only and lacked quality scores; consequently, filtering differed. Assay: immunoSEQ multiplex PCR; the TCRdb copy retains only in-frame clones and omits some. For V, J and clone size, that table is used; D and trimming come from the DNA. The table lists 2 million to 2.5 million clones, over 85% of them singletons. The study's findings and limits: An expected dependence of interdonor clonotype sharing on sequencing depth was noted.

Remarks on this clone: The antigen is undetermined.

The clonotype comes from a man aged 18-30 years in good health. Some clones in this sample may be carry-over from other donors' samples. The sample consisted of naive CD4+ T cells from PBMCs. Subset indicated: CD45RA+ positively selected. The V and J genes are TRBV28 and TRBJ2-5, with 10 bases lining up with TRBD1. In DNA, the CDR3 is TGTGCCAGCAGTAGGACAGGGGGGTTTCGGGAGACCCAGTACTTC. This encodes CASSRTGGFRETQYF.